This T cell receptor (beta chain) was sequenced for a study of cytomegalovirus exposure and HLA in healthy donors. Trimming cost V 5 bases and J 7 bases; bases outside gene matches: 11. Germline CDR1 and CDR2: SGHAT and FQDESV (reference sequence). This CDR3 comprises 15 residues. This clone was detected only once. Its antigen is unidentified. Whole-study results and caveats: Specific recognition of CMV antigens was confirmed in vitro for a few chains (all CMV-associated). Presence/absence analyses treated sequencing depth as roughly uniform across donors.

PCR involved 60 Vbeta and 13 Jbeta primers. Using immunoSEQ multiplex PCR, the repertoire was profiled, and TCRdb retains in-frame clones only, with some absent. The table has 84,000 or so clones, roughly 58% seen once. This clonotype was sampled from a woman aged 30 to 39 in good health and CMV-seropositive. The sequenced sample was PBMCs. J is TRBJ2-1 and V is TRBV11-1; 7 bases fit TRBD2. The CDR3 DNA reads as TGTGCCAGCAGCCCAGAGGGCAGGGAGGGGAATGAGCAGTTCTTC. It encodes CASSPEGREGNEQFF.